What follows is one T cell receptor beta chain and its context. CDR3 length: 16 residues. CDR1 is MGHRA, CDR2 YSYEKL, per germline. With 4 bases clipped from V and 0 bases from J, the junction kept 8 bases outside the gene matches. This entry belongs to a study of cytomegalovirus exposure and HLA in healthy donors. When sampled, the donors appeared nominally healthy, though they likely had unrecorded immune exposures. The PCR made use of 60 Vbeta and 13 Jbeta primers. The assay was immunoSEQ multiplex PCR, and TCRdb's table has in-frame clones only and misses some. Here the sample table reports about 210,000 clones.

V usage is TRBV4-1 and J usage is TRBJ2-7, with 8 positions matching TRBD1. The sequence was collected from a woman aged 30 to 39 in good health and CMV-seropositive. The source material was PBMCs. For the CDR3, the DNA is TGCGCCAGCAGCCCCCAGTGGGGACAGGACTCCTACGAGCAGTACTTC. It translates to CASSPQWGQDSYEQYF.